One sample yielded the 24 T cell receptor beta chains listed below, sequenced in a study of OX40 agonist ivuxolimab in advanced cancers. The table came from immunoSEQ multiplex PCR; TCRdb's copy has only in-frame clones and leaves some out. The repertoire includes 100,000 or so clones, 90% of them detected once, and approximately 0.3% sits in the top ten. This sample comprised CD4+ or CD8+ T cells sorted from blood, obtained in a trial of the OX40 agonist ivuxolimab. These TCRs come from an adult with an advanced solid tumor such as melanoma, head and neck, liver or kidney cancer.

The gene calls are TRBV10-3 and TRBJ2-3; 8 bases match TRBD2. V shed 2 bases, J shed 3 bases, and the junction held 1 base outside the gene matches. This CDR3 is 14 amino acids long. Germline CDR1 reads ENHRY; CDR2 reads SYGVKD. This CDR3 is CAISERGGTDTQYF. The CDR3 nucleotides read TGTGCCATCAGTGAGCGGGGGGGGACAGATACGCAGTATTTT.

V is TRBV28 and J is TRBJ1-4; D is possibly TRBD1 (5 bases). V lost 3 bases to trimming and J lost 3 bases, with 17 bases between them. The CDR3 covers 17 residues. In germline, CDR1 is MDHEN, CDR2 SYDVKM. CDR3 bases: TGTGCCAGCAGTTTTTCCACCCCGAGGGGCTCTAATGAAAAACTGTTTTTT. It yields the protein CASSFSTPRGSNEKLFF.

This chain uses TRBV7-9 with TRBJ2-1; a possible D gene is TRBD2 (6 bases). Germline CDR1 reads SEHNR; CDR2 reads FQNEAQ (reference sequence). The CDR3 is 15 amino acids. V shed 5 bases and J shed 8 bases, with 19 bases lying between them. The CDR3 DNA sequence: TGTGCCAGCAGCGCGCGGGACTTGGGGTGGGATGAGCAGTTCTTC. It encodes CASSARDLGWDEQFF.

The chain employs TRBV7-2 and TRBJ2-3, with D maybe TRBD2 (5 bases). Germline V lookup: CDR1 SGHTA, CDR2 FQGNSA. Trimming pared 5 bases from V and 1 base from J, leaving 13 bases between. The CDR3 loop spans 15 amino acids. In DNA, the CDR3 is TGTGCCAGCAGCCCAGGCGTGCGGGGCACAGATACGCAGTATTTT. Translation: CASSPGVRGTDTQYF.

V gene TRBV14 combines with J gene TRBJ1-1, with D uncertain. Looked up from germline, CDR1 is SGHDN and CDR2 is FVKESK. V was clipped by 1 base and J by 1 base, with 13 bases between them. The CDR3 extends over 16 amino acids. In nucleotides, the CDR3 is TGTGCCAGCAGCCAAGTAAGGTACTCATGGAACACTGAAGCTTTCTTT. Translation gives CASSQVRYSWNTEAFF.

The V call is TRBV29-1, the J call TRBJ2-5; D might be TRBD1 or TRBD2, each matching 5 bases. Germline CDR1 SQVTM, CDR2 ANQGSEA. The CDR3 spans 11 residues. The V gene lost 6 bases and the J gene lost 1 base, with 6 bases spanning the gap. CDR3 sequence reads: CSVGRQETQYF. The CDR3 bases are TGCAGCGTGGGACGCCAAGAGACCCAGTACTTC. Drawing the rest from reference TRBV29-1 and TRBJ2-5, the complete variable domain is SAVISQKPSRDICQRGTSLTIQCQVDSQVTMMFWYRQQPGQSLTLIATANQGSEATYESGFVIDKFPISRPNLTFSTLTVSNMSPEDSSIYLCSVGRQETQYFGPGTRLLVL.

The chain combines TRBV19 with TRBJ2-1; 10 bases align to TRBD2. This CDR3 spans 15 amino acids. With V trimmed by 5 bases and J by 3 bases, 4 bases remained unmatched. Per the germline V gene, CDR1 is LNHDA and CDR2 is SQIVND (reference sequence). The CDR3 spells CASSPRLAGYNEQFF. DNA of the CDR3: TGTGCCAGTAGTCCAAGACTAGCGGGCTACAATGAGCAGTTCTTC.

V usage is TRBV2 and J usage is TRBJ1-5; 7 nucleotides agree with TRBD1. This CDR3 spans 14 amino acids. Germline V gene sequence: CDR1 SNHLY, CDR2 FYNNEI. The CDR3 region is CASRTDRDLQPQHF. CDR3 bases: TGTGCGTCCAGAACCGACAGGGACCTTCAGCCCCAGCATTTT.

The chain combines TRBV6-6 with TRBJ2-3; TRBD2 agrees at 8 bases. The CDR3 is 14 residues long. The V segment lost 11 bases and the J segment 1 base; nucleotides outside the gene matches: 8. CDR1 MNHNY and CDR2 SVGAGI come from the germline V gene (reference sequence). Written as DNA, the CDR3 is TGTGCCGGCGGGGGGAACCTACGCACAGATACGCAGTATTTT. Translated, it gives CAGGGNLRTDTQYF.

The chain joins TRBV30 to TRBJ2-7; 8 bases match TRBD2. The J segment lost 4 bases and the V segment lost 5 bases, leaving 7 bases of the junction unmatched. CDR1 is GTSNPN and CDR2 is SVGIG in the germline V gene (reference sequence). The CDR3 has 13 amino acids. The CDR3, as DNA: TGTGCCTGGGCAGTAGCGGGATCATACGAGCAGTACTTC. It specifies CAWAVAGSYEQYF.

The chain uses TRBV5-1 and TRBJ2-7; TRBD1 matches 9 bases. The V segment lost 7 bases and the J segment 4 bases; nucleotides outside the gene matches: 6. Germline V CDR1 and CDR2: SGHRS, YFSETQ. The CDR3 runs 13 residues. In DNA form, the CDR3 reads TGCGCCAGCCACATGGGACAGGGTTACGAGCAGTACTTC. This translates into CASHMGQGYEQYF.

This clone appeared once. The chain employs TRBV11-2 and TRBJ2-2; D gene unclear. V was trimmed by 1 base and J by 6 bases, leaving 6 bases between them. CDR3 length: 13 amino acids. CDR1 is SGHAT, CDR2 FQNNGV, per germline. The CDR3 region has the DNA TGTGCCAGCAGCTTAGGTTACGCCGGGGAGCTGTTTTTT. Its translation: CASSLGYAGELFF.

A single count supports this clone. The chain has TRBV10-3 and TRBJ1-5; possibly TRBD1 for D (5 bases). This CDR3 region has 14 residues. V lost 4 bases to trimming and J lost 5 bases, with 12 bases between them. Per germline, CDR1 ENHRY and CDR2 SYGVKD. The DNA for the CDR3 is TGTGCCATCAGTGTTCAGGGCATAGATCAGCCCCAGCATTTT. Its protein product is CAISVQGIDQPQHF.

The V gene is TRBV14, the J gene TRBJ2-3; the match to TRBD1 covers 7 bases. This CDR3 contains 16 residues. Per the germline V gene, CDR1 is SGHDN and CDR2 is FVKESK. With 2 bases clipped from V and 1 base from J, the junction kept 6 bases outside the gene matches. The CDR3 DNA is TGTGCCAGCAGCCAAATACAGGGGCGCGGCACAGATACGCAGTATTTT. Protein product: CASSQIQGRGTDTQYF. Supplemented by reference TRBV14 and TRBJ2-3, the full variable domain reads EAGVTQFPSHSVIEKGQTVTLRCDPISGHDNLYWYRRVMGKEIKFLLHFVKESKQDESGMPNNRFLAERTGGTYSTLKVQPAELEDSGVYFCASSQIQGRGTDTQYFGPGTRLTVL.

The chain has TRBV6-5 and TRBJ2-5, with 11 bases matching TRBD2. J lost 5 bases, V lost 6 bases, and 8 bases had no gene match. CDR3 length equals 15 residues. The germline CDR1 and CDR2 sequences are MNHEY and SVGAGI. The CDR3 reads CASSLSGRAAETQYF. Here the CDR3 DNA reads TGTGCCAGCAGCCTTAGCGGGAGGGCCGCGGAGACCCAGTACTTC.

This chain links TRBV7-3 with TRBJ2-3; D tentatively fits TRBD1 or TRBD2 (5 bases each). CDR3 size: 15 residues. Germline lookup yields CDR1 SGHTA and CDR2 FQGTGA. V was pared by 5 bases and J by 3 bases, with 15 bases between. In DNA, the CDR3 is TGTGCCAGCAGCCAAACGGGGACCTCTACAGATACGCAGTATTTT. Translation gives CASSQTGTSTDTQYF.

The V gene is TRBV6-5, the J gene TRBJ2-3; no definite D call. Per the germline V gene, CDR1 is MNHEY and CDR2 is SVGAGI. This CDR3 has 13 residues. Trimming took off 0 bases at V and 7 bases at J, with 8 bases between the two ends. As DNA, the CDR3 is TGTGCCAGCAGTTACTCGAGGCGATATACGCAGTATTTT. Translation gives CASSYSRRYTQYF.

The rearrangement uses TRBV2 and TRBJ2-7; D is uncertain. V lost 0 bases and J 7 bases, leaving 13 bases between the germline ends. Germline lookup yields CDR1 SNHLY and CDR2 FYNNEI. This CDR3 has 14 residues. As DNA, the CDR3 is TGTGCCAGCAGTGAAGCGTCGCGGACCGGAGAGCAGTACTTC. Protein product: CASSEASRTGEQYF.

The V and J genes are TRBV28 and TRBJ2-1; 8 bases are shared with TRBD1. Germline assignment: CDR1 MDHEN and CDR2 SYDVKM. The CDR3 extends over 16 amino acids. Losses at the gene ends were 6 bases for V and 5 bases for J; bases not matched to a gene: 12. CDR3 bases: TGTGCCAGCAGCCCCCAAGGACAGGGTGCGAACAATGAGCAGTTCTTC. This translates into CASSPQGQGANNEQFF.

The gene calls are TRBV6-5 and TRBJ2-5; 8 bases match TRBD1. The ends lost 2 bases at V and 5 bases at J; junction bases unmatched: 4. The CDR3 extends over 14 amino acids. Germline V lookup: CDR1 MNHEY, CDR2 SVGAGI. This chain's CDR3 is CASSYGTGRETQYF. The DNA of the CDR3 is TGTGCCAGCAGTTACGGGACAGGCAGGGAGACCCAGTACTTC.

The chain uses TRBV27 and TRBJ2-7; 8 bases fit TRBD1. Germline V CDR1 and CDR2: MNHEY, SMNVEV (reference sequence). CDR3 length equals 14 residues. With V trimmed by 4 bases and J by 1 base, 3 bases remained unmatched. CDR3 loop: CASSSGQGSYEQYF. The CDR3 DNA is TGTGCCAGCAGTTCCGGACAGGGATCCTACGAGCAGTACTTC.

This clone appeared a single time. This chain uses TRBV5-1 with TRBJ2-2; no definite D call. The CDR3 is 13 residues long. Germline-derived CDR1 and CDR2 are SGHRS and YFSETQ. The germline V and J ends were trimmed by 2 bases and 1 base, with 3 bases remaining between them. The CDR3 DNA reads as TGCGCCAGCAGCTTCGAGAACACCGGGGAGCTGTTTTTT. It yields the protein CASSFENTGELFF.

This clone was detected once. V and J are TRBV2 and TRBJ2-7; 11 bases are a match to TRBD1. Germline trimming cut 6 bases from V and 5 bases from J; bases unmatched to any gene: 15. CDR3 length: 17 amino acids. The V gene's germline CDR1 is SNHLY and CDR2 FYNNEI. The CDR3 nucleotides read TGTGCCAGCAGAGCCGGGACAGGGGGTTCGGCTTCTGACGAGCAGTACTTC. It is translated as CASRAGTGGSASDEQYF.

J is TRBJ2-6 and V is TRBV5-6; TRBD2 is a possible D gene (6 bases). Germline V gene sequence: CDR1 SGHDT, CDR2 YYEEEE. V shed 0 bases and J shed 0 bases, with 16 bases lying between them. CDR3 length: 19 residues. CDR3 coding DNA: TGTGCCAGCAGCTTGGTAAGGAGGGGAGTTAGCTCTGGGGCCAACGTCCTGACTTTC. This sequence encodes CASSLVRRGVSSGANVLTF.